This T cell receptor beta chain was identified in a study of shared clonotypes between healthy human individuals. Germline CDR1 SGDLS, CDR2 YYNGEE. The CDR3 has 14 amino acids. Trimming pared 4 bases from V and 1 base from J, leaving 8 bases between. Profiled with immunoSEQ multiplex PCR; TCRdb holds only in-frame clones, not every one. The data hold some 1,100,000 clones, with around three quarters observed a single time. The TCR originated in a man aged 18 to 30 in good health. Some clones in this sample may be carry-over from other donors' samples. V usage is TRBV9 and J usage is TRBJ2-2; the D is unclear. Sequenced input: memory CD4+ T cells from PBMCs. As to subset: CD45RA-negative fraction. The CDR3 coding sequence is TGTGCCAGCAGCAAAGGGCAGAACACCGGGGAGCTGTTTTTT. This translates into CASSKGQNTGELFF. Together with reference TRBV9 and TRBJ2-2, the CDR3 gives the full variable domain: DSGVTQTPKHLITATGQRVTLRCSPRSGDLSVYWYQQSLDQGLQFLIQYYNGEERAKGNILERFSAQQFPDLHSELNLSSLELGDSALYFCASSKGQNTGELFFGEGSRLTVL.